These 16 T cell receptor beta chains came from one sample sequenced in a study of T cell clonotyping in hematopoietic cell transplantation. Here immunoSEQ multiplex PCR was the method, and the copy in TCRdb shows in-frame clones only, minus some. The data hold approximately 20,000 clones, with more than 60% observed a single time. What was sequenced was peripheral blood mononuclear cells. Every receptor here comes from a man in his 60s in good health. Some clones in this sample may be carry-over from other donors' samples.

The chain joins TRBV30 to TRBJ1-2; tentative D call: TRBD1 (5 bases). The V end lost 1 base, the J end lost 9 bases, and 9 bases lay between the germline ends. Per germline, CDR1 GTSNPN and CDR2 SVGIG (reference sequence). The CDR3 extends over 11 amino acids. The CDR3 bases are TGTGCCTGGAGTGCCGAGGGGCGCTACACCTTC. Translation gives CAWSAEGRYTF.

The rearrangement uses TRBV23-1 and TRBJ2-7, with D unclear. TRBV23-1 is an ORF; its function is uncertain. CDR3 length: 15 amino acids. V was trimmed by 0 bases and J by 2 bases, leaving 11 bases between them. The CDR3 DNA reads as TGCGCCAGCAGTCAATCGACGCGCAGGACCTACGAGCAGTACTTC. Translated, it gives CASSQSTRRTYEQYF.

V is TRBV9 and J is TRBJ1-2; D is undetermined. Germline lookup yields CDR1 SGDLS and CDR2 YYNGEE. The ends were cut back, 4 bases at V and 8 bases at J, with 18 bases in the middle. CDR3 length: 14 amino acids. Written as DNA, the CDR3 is TGTGCCAGCAGCACCCTGACCCGACGGCGGGGCTACACCTTC. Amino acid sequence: CASSTLTRRRGYTF.

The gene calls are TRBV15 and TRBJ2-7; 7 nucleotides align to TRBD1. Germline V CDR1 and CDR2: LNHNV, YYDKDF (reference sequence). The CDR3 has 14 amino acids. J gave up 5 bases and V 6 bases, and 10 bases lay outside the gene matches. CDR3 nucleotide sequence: TGTGCCACCAGTTGGACAGGAAACGCTAACGAGCAGTACTTC. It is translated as CATSWTGNANEQYF.

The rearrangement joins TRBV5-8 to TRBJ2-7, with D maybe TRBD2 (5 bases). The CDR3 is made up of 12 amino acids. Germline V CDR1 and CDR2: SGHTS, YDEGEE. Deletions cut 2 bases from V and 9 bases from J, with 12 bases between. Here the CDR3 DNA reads TGTGCCAGCAGCTTTGGTCGGGGTCCGCAGTACTTC. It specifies CASSFGRGPQYF.

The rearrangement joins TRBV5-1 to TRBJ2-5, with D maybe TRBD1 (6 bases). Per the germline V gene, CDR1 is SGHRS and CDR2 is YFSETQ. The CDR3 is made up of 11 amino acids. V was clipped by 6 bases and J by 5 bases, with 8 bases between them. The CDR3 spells CASIQGETQYF. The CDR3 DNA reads TGCGCCAGCATCCAGGGGGAGACCCAGTACTTC.

The CDR3 nucleotides read TGTGCCAGCAGCCCTAGCGGGAGGTCAAACACAGATACGCAGTATTTT. Its translation: CASSPSGRSNTDTQYF. The V call is TRBV7-6, the J call TRBJ2-3; 11 positions match TRBD2. CDR1 and CDR2 (germline): SGHVS, FNYEAQ. The CDR3 is 16 residues long. With 5 bases clipped from V and 2 bases from J, the junction kept 6 bases outside the gene matches.

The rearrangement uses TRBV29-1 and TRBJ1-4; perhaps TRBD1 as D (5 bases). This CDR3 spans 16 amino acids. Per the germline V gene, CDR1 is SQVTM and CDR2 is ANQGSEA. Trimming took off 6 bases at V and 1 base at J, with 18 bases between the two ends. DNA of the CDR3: TGCAGCGTAAAGGGGAGTGTTGGGGAAACTAATGAAAAACTGTTTTTT. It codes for CSVKGSVGETNEKLFF.

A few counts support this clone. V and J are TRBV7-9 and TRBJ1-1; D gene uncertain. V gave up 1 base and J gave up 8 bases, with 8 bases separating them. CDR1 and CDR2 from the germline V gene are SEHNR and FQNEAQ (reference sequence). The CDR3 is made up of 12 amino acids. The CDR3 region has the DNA TGTGCCAGCAGCTTAGGACCGTTAGAAGCTTTCTTT. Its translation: CASSLGPLEAFF.

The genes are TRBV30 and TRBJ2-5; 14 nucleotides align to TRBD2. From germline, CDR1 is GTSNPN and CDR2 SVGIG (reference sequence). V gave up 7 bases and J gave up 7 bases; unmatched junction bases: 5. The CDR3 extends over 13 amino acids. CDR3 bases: TGTGCCTCGACTAGCGGGGGGGCTGGGACCCAGTACTTC. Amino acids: CASTSGGAGTQYF.

The CDR3 reads CSARRGKAFF. In nucleotides, the CDR3 is TGCAGTGCTAGGAGAGGAAAAGCTTTCTTT. The chain has TRBV20-1 and TRBJ1-1; no firm D call. Per germline, CDR1 DFQATT and CDR2 SNEGSKA (reference sequence). This CDR3 is 10 amino acids long. V was pared by 3 bases and J by 9 bases, with 8 bases between.

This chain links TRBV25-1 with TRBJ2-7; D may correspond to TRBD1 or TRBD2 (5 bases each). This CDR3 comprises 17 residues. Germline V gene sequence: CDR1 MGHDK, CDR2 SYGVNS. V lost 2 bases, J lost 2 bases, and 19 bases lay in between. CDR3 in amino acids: CASSEGRFGTATYEQYF. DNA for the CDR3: TGTGCCAGCAGTGAAGGGCGTTTCGGGACGGCGACCTACGAGCAGTACTTC.

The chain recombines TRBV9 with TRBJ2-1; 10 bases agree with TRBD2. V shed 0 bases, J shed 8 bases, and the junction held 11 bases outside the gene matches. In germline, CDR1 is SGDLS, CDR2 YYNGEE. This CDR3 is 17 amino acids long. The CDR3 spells CASSVEGGTSGTDEQFF. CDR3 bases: TGTGCCAGCAGCGTAGAGGGGGGCACTAGCGGGACGGATGAGCAGTTCTTC.

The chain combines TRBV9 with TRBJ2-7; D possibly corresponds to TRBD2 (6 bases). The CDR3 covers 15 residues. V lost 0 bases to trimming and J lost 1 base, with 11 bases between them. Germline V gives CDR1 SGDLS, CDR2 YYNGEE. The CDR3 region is CASSVGSGRSYEQYF. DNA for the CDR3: TGTGCCAGCAGCGTAGGGTCTGGGAGGTCCTACGAGCAGTACTTC. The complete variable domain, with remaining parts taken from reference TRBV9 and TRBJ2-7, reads DSGVTQTPKHLITATGQRVTLRCSPRSGDLSVYWYQQSLDQGLQFLIQYYNGEERAKGNILERFSAQQFPDLHSELNLSSLELGDSALYFCASSVGSGRSYEQYFGPGTRLTVT.

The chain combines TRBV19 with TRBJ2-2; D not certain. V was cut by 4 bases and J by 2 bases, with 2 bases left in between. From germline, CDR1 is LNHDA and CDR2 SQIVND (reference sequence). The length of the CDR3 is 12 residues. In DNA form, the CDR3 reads TGTGCCAGTAGTACTAACACCGGGGAGCTGTTTTTT. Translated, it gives CASSTNTGELFF.

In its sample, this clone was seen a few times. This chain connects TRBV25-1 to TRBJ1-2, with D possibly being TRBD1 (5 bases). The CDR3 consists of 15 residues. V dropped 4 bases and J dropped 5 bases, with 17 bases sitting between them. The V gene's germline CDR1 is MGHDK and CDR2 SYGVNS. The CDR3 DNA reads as TGTGCCAGCAGTGCCACAGGCCCTCCGCTATATGGCTACACCTTC. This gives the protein CASSATGPPLYGYTF.